The rows below give T cell receptor beta chains drawn from one sample of a study of blood T cells in healthy people across ages. Each CDR3 protein gets one entry after TCRdb re-called the 5' RACE reads with MiXCR. Among approximately 1,700,000 distinct CDR3 sequences, about two fifths were seen once, and the ten largest hold roughly 23%. The specimen was blood. The receptors originated from a human donor in good health. The conserved cysteine and the conserved F or W are not part of the CDR3 here. Fields, in order: V gene, clone size, CDR3 length, J gene, CDR3 protein. The size entry is marked missing in some rows and otherwise reads once, few, many or a size class.

V gene: TRBV9; clone size: few; CDR3 length: 13; J gene: TRBJ2-7; CDR3 protein: ASSDRPGAFYEQY
V gene: TRBV7-8; clone size: few; CDR3 length: 12; J gene: TRBJ1-2; CDR3 protein: ASSLAPKNYGYT
V gene: TRBV7-2; clone size: -; CDR3 length: 11; J gene: TRBJ2-3; CDR3 protein: ASSSASADTQY
V gene: TRBV7-8; clone size: -; CDR3 length: 9; J gene: TRBJ1-1; CDR3 protein: ASSTTDEAF
V gene: TRBV20-1; clone size: many; CDR3 length: 13; J gene: TRBJ2-7; CDR3 protein: SAMGTSGDSYEQY
V gene: TRBV30; clone size: -; CDR3 length: 12; J gene: TRBJ1-2; CDR3 protein: AWSAGTAIYGYT
V gene: TRBV7-2; clone size: few; CDR3 length: 14; J gene: TRBJ2-7; CDR3 protein: ASSLMGLAGSYEQY
V gene: TRBV7-9; clone size: -; CDR3 length: 13; J gene: TRBJ1-5; CDR3 protein: ASSSYRALGQPQH
V gene: TRBV20-1; clone size: once; CDR3 length: 13; J gene: TRBJ2-2; CDR3 protein: SARDPTSLTGELF
V gene: TRBV29-1; clone size: few; CDR3 length: 9; J gene: TRBJ1-2; CDR3 protein: STQGTYGYT
V gene: TRBV20-1; clone size: -; CDR3 length: 15; J gene: TRBJ2-3; CDR3 protein: SANSGDTPLSTDTQY
V gene: TRBV29-1; clone size: -; CDR3 length: 11; J gene: TRBJ2-5; CDR3 protein: SAGGRLMETQY
V gene: TRBV5-1; clone size: many; CDR3 length: 13; J gene: TRBJ2-7; CDR3 protein: ASSPGRGHSDEQY
V gene: TRBV28; clone size: -; CDR3 length: 12; J gene: TRBJ2-4; CDR3 protein: ASSPRQPGDIQY
V gene: TRBV12-3/TRBV12-4; clone size: -; CDR3 length: 12; J gene: TRBJ2-5; CDR3 protein: ASSLKNFQETQY
V gene: TRBV5-1; clone size: few; CDR3 length: 12; J gene: TRBJ1-2; CDR3 protein: ASSSTQTTYGYT